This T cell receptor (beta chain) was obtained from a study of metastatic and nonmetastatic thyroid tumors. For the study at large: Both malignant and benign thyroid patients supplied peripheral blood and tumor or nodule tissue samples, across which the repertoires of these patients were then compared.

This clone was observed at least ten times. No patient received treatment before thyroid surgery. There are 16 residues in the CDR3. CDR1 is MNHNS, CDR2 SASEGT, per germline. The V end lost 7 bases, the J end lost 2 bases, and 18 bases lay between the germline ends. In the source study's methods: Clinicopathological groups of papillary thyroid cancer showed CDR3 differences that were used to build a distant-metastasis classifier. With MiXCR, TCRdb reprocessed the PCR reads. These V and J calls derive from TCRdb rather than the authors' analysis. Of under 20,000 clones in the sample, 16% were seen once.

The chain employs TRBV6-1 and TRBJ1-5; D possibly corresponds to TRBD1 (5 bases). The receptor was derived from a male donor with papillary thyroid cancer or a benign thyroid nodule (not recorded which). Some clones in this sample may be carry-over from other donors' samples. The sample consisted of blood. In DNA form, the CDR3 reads TGTGCCAGCACCCTCCGGAGGCAGGGCCGCAATCAGCCCCAGCATTTT. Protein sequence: CASTLRRQGRNQPQHF.